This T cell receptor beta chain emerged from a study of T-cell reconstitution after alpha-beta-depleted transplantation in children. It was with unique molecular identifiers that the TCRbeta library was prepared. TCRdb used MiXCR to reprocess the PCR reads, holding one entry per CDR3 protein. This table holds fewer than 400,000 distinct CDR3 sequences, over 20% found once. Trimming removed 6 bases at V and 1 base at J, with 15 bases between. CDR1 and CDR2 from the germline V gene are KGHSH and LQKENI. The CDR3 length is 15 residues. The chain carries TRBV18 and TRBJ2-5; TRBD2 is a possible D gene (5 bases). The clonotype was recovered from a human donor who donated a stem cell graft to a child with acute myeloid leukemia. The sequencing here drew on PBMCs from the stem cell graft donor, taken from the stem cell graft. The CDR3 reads CASSPRTGPQETQYF. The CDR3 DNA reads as TGTGCCAGCTCGCCCCGGACTGGCCCCCAAGAGACCCAGTACTTC.